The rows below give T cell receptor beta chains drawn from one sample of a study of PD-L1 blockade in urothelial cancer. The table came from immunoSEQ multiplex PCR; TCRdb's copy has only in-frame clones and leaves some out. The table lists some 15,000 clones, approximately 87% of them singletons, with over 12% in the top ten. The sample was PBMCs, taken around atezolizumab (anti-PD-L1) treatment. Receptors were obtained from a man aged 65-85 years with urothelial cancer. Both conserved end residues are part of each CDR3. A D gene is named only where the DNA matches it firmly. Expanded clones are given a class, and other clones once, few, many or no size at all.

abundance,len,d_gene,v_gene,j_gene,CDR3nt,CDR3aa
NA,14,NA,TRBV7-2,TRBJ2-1,TGTGCCAGCAGCTTAACTCAGGGGGGACGGATAAAGTTCTTC,CASSLTQGGRIKFF
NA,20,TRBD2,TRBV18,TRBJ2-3,TGTGCCAGCTCCTCCTTAGCCCTTTTGGCTAGCGGGGGGACCACAGATACGCAGTATTTT,CASSSLALLASGGTTDTQYF
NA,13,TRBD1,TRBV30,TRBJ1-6,TGTGCCTGGCAGGGGGCTGGTAATTCACCCCTCCACTTT,CAWQGAGNSPLHF
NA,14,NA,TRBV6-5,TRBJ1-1,TGTGCCAGCAGTTATAACCAGGGAACCCATGAAGCTTTCTTT,CASSYNQGTHEAFF
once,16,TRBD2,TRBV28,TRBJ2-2,TGTGCCAGCAGGGACGCGACTAGCGGGGGGTACGGGGAGCTGTTTTTT,CASRDATSGGYGELFF
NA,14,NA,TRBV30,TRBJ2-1,TGTGCCTCAACCGGGGGTCAGCAGTCAGGTGAGCAGTTCTTC,CASTGGQQSGEQFF
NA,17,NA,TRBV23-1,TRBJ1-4,TGCGCCAGCAGTCACCATAAAGGACAGACTACTAATGAAAAACTGTTTTTT,CASSHHKGQTTNEKLFF
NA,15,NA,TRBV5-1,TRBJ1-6,TGCGCCAGCAGCTTGGAGCGGATTGAAAATTCACCCCTCCACTTT,CASSLERIENSPLHF
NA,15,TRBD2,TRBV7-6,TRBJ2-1,TGTGCCAGCACATATAGCGGGGGATCCTACAATGAGCAGTTCTTC,CASTYSGGSYNEQFF
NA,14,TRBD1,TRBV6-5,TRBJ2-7,TGTGCCAGCAGAAGGGGGGGACAGGGCTACGAGCAGTACTTC,CASRRGGQGYEQYF
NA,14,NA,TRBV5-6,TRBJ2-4,TGTGCCAGCAGCACGGCGGGACAGAAAAACATTCAGTACTTC,CASSTAGQKNIQYF
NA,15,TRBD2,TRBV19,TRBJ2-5,TGTGCCAGTAGTCCTCGACTAGCAGGCCAAGAGACCCAGTACTTC,CASSPRLAGQETQYF
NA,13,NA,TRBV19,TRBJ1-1,TGTGCCAGTAGTCCCCTTATGAACACTGAAGCTTTCTTT,CASSPLMNTEAFF
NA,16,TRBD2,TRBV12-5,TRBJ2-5,TGTGCTAGTGGTCGGACTAGCTTATCACCAGAGGAGACCCAGTACTTC,CASGRTSLSPEETQYF
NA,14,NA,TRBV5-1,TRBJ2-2,TGCGCCAGCAGGGACATGTCGAACACCGGGGAGCTGTTTTTT,CASRDMSNTGELFF
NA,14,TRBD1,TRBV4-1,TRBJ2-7,TGCGCCAGCAGCCCGGGACAGGGGGCTCAAGAGCAGTACTTC,CASSPGQGAQEQYF
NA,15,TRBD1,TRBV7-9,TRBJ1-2,TGTGCCAGCAGCCGCGCGGGACAGAGAAACTATGGCTACACCTTC,CASSRAGQRNYGYTF
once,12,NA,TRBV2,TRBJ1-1,TGTGCCAGCAGTGAAGCTCCCATTGAAGCTTTCTTT,CASSEAPIEAFF
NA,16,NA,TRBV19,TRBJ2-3,TGTGCCAGTAGTAGGCCCCGTGGCCGAAGCACAGATACGCAGTATTTT,CASSRPRGRSTDTQYF
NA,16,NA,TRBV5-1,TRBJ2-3,TGCGCCAGCAGCTTAACAACTACCGCACCGGCAGATACGCAGTATTTT,CASSLTTTAPADTQYF
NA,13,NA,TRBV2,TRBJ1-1,TGTGCCAGCAGTACAGCCGGTGACCTCGGAGCTTTCTTT,CASSTAGDLGAFF
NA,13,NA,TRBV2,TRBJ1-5,TGTGCCAGCACGACAGTCCGCAATCAGCCCCAGCATTTT,CASTTVRNQPQHF
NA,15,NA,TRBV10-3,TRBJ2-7,TGTGCCATCAGACAAGACAGGACTTACTCCTACGAGCAGTACTTC,CAIRQDRTYSYEQYF
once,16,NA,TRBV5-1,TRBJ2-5,TGCGCCAGCAGCCCGTATAGCGCCTACAACCAAGAGACCCAGTACTTC,CASSPYSAYNQETQYF
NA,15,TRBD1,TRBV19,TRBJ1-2,TGTGCCAGTAGTCAAGCACAGGGGACCATTGATGGCTACACCTTC,CASSQAQGTIDGYTF
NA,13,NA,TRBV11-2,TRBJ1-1,TGTGCCAGCAGCCCCAGGTTGAGTACTGAAGCTTTCTTT,CASSPRLSTEAFF
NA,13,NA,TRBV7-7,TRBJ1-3,TGTGCCAGCAAAGAGAACTTTGGAAACACCATATATTTT,CASKENFGNTIYF
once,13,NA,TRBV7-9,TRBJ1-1,TGTGCCAGCAGCTTCGGGGGAGAGGCTGAAGCTTTCTTT,CASSFGGEAEAFF